This TCR beta chain was profiled in a study of OX40 agonist ivuxolimab in advanced cancers. Method: immunoSEQ multiplex PCR; TCRdb's copy keeps in-frame clones and lacks some. The sample has around 67,000 clones, approximately 93% seen once. This CDR3 region has 17 residues. Here the sequenced sample was CD4+ or CD8+ T cells sorted from blood, taken in a trial of the OX40 agonist ivuxolimab. The gene calls are TRBV1 and TRBJ2-3. TRBV1 is a pseudogene locus. The sequence was obtained from an adult with an advanced solid tumor such as melanoma, head and neck, liver or kidney cancer. The CDR3 here is CTSSPYRGLPYTDTQYF. The DNA of the CDR3 is TGCACCAGCAGCCCTTACCGGGGGCTCCCTTACACAGATACGCAGTATTTT.